This T cell receptor beta chain was recorded in a study of spatial heterogeneity in lung cancer. Whole-study context: Compared with alpha-chain sequences, beta-chain sequences were consistently detected in greater numbers. Study-wide results and limits: Blood carried ubiquitous expanded tumor TCRs more at resection than follow-up.

This clonotype was observed many times. The antigen is unknown. TCRdb reprocessed the 5' RACE reads via MiXCR and lists one record per CDR3 protein. The sample has nearly 15,000 distinct CDR3 sequences; approximately 8% are singletons. CDR3 length: 10 residues. CDR1 is DFQATT, CDR2 SNEGSKA, per germline (reference sequence). Between the trimmed V and J ends, which lost 4 bases and 7 bases, there was a span of 7 bases. Specified time point: sample taken at primary tumor resection. No cells were sorted before sequencing. The whole RNA sequenced was extracted from tumor, nontumor lung or frozen PBMC. This rearrangement joins TRBV20-1 to TRBJ2-5, with unresolved D. Sequenced here: PBMCs, sampled at surgery. This clonotype was sampled from a female donor with early-stage non-small cell lung cancer. CDR3: CSATGRTQYF. CDR3 nucleotides: TGCAGTGCTACTGGGCGGACCCAGTACTTC.